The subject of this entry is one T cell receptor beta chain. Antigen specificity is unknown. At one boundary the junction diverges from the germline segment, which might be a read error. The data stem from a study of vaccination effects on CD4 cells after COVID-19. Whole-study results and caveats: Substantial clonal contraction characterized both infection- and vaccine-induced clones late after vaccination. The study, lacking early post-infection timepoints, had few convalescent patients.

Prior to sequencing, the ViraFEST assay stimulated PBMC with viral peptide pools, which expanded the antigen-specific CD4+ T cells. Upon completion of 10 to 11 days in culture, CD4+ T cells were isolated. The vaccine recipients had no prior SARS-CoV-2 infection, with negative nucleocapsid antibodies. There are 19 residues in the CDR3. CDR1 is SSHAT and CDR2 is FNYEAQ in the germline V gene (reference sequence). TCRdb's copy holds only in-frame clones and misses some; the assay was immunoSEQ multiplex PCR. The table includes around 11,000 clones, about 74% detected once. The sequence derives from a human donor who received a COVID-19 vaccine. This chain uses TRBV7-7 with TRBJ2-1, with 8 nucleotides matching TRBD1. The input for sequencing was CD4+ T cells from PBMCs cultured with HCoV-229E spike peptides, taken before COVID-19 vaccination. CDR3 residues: CASSPRFFSGQGDYNEQFF. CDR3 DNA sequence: TGTGCTAGCAGCCCCCGGTTTTTTAGCGGACAGGGAGACTACAATGAGCAGTTCTTC.